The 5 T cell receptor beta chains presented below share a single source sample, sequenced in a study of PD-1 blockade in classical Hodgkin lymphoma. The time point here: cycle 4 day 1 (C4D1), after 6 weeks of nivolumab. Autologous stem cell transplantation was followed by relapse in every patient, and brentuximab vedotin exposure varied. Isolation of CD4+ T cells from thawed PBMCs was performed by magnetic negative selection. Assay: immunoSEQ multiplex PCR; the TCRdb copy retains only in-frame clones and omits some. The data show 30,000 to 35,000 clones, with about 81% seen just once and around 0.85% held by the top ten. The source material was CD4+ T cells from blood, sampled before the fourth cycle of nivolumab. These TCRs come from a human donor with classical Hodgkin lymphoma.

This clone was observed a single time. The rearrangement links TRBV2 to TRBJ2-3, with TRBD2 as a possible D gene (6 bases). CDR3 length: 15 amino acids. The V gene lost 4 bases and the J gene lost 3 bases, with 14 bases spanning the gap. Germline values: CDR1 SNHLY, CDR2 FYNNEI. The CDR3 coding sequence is TGTGCCAGCAGTGTGTGGGGGGAAGGGACAGATACGCAGTATTTT. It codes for CASSVWGEGTDTQYF.

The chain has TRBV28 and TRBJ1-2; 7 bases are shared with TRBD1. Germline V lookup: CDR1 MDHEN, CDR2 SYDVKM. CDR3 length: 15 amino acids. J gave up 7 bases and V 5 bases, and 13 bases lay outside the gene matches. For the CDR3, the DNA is TGTGCCAGCAGTCATCCCAGGGGGGAACCGGGTGGCTACACCTTC. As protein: CASSHPRGEPGGYTF.

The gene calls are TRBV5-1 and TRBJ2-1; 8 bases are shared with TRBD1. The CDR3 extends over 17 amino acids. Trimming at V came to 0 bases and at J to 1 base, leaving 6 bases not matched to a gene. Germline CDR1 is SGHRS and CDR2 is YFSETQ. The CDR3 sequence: CASSLATGTGSYNEQFF. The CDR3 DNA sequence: TGCGCCAGCAGCTTGGCGACCGGGACAGGATCCTACAATGAGCAGTTCTTC.

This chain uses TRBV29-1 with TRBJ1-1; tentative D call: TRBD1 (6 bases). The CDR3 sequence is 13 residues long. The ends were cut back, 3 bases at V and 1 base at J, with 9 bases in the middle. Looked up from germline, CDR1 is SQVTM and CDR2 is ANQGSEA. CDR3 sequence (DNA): TGCAGCGTTGATCAGGGACAGAACACTGAAGCTTTCTTT. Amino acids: CSVDQGQNTEAFF.

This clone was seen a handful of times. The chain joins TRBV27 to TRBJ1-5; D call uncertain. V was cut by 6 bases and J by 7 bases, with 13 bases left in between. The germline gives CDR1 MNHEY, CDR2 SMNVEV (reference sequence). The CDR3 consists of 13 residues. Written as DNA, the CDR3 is TGTGCCAGCAGACCGGACCAACGCCAGCCCCAGCATTTT. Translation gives CASRPDQRQPQHF.